The 23 T cell receptor beta chains below were found in one sample sequenced in a study of blood T cell repertoires in COVID-19. Clones were read by immunoSEQ multiplex PCR, and TCRdb kept only the in-frame ones, dropping some. The sample lists a few hundred thousand clones, about 79% occurring once. Sequencing used peripheral blood. The source is a woman between 40 and 50 years old who had recovered from COVID-19.

This clone was counted between two and nine times. V usage is TRBV5-1 and J usage is TRBJ1-3; tentative D call: TRBD1 (5 bases). The ends were cut back, 0 bases at V and 2 bases at J, with 6 bases in the middle. This CDR3 spans 14 amino acids. CDR1 is SGHRS and CDR2 is YFSETQ in the germline V gene. The CDR3 loop reads CASSLEQAGNTIYF. The CDR3 coding sequence is TGCGCCAGCAGCTTGGAACAGGCTGGAAACACCATATATTTT.

V usage is TRBV10-1 and J usage is TRBJ1-2; D is perhaps TRBD1 (6 bases). Deletions cut 4 bases from V and 4 bases from J, with 10 bases between. CDR3 length: 13 amino acids. Germline CDR1 WNHNN, CDR2 SYGVQD (reference sequence). This CDR3 is CASSATGTYGYTF. The CDR3 DNA is TGCGCCAGCAGTGCTACAGGGACCTATGGCTACACCTTC.

The chain employs TRBV5-1 and TRBJ1-2; TRBD1 matches 7 bases. The ends lost 1 base at V and 8 bases at J; junction bases unmatched: 2. The CDR3 has 12 amino acids. Germline CDR1 and CDR2: SGHRS and YFSETQ. The CDR3 bases are TGCGCCAGCAGCTTGACAGGGGTCGGCTACACCTTC. Protein sequence: CASSLTGVGYTF. The full variable domain, completed using reference TRBV5-1 and TRBJ1-2, is KAGVTQTPRYLIKTRGQQVTLSCSPISGHRSVSWYQQTPGQGLQFLFEYFSETQRNKGNFPGRFSGRQFSNSRSEMNVSTLELGDSALYLCASSLTGVGYTFGSGTRLTVV.

This chain joins TRBV28 and TRBJ1-5; tentative D call: TRBD1 (5 bases). V shed 5 bases and J shed 3 bases, with 11 bases lying between them. Per the germline V gene, CDR1 is MDHEN and CDR2 is SYDVKM. This CDR3 is 14 amino acids long. Here the CDR3 reads CASSRGGNNQPQHF. The CDR3 coding sequence is TGTGCCAGCAGTCGGGGGGGTAACAATCAGCCCCAGCATTTT.

The CDR3 loop reads CASSQNVASYGYTF. The DNA of the CDR3 is TGTGCCAGCAGCCAAAACGTGGCCTCGTATGGCTACACCTTC. The V gene is TRBV3-1 (or the pseudogene TRBV3-2), the J gene TRBJ1-2; D unresolved. Germline values: CDR1 LGHDT, CDR2 YNNKEL (reference sequence). The V gene lost 2 bases and the J gene lost 5 bases, with 12 bases spanning the gap. The CDR3 is 14 amino acids.

The chain has TRBV6-1 and TRBJ2-7, with 9 bases fitting TRBD2. With V trimmed by 2 bases and J by 6 bases, 11 bases remained unmatched. Germline lookup yields CDR1 MNHNS and CDR2 SASEGT. CDR3 length: 16 amino acids. The CDR3 region is CASSEYAGGIPSEQYF. The CDR3 nucleotides read TGTGCCAGCAGTGAATATGCGGGGGGGATCCCTAGCGAGCAGTACTTC.

This chain links TRBV5-6 with TRBJ2-4; maybe TRBD2 (6 bases). CDR3 length: 14 residues. V was clipped by 2 bases and J by 8 bases, with 14 bases between them. The V gene's germline CDR1 is SGHDT and CDR2 YYEEEE. CDR3 loop: CASSLTGSGDIQYF. As DNA, the CDR3 is TGTGCCAGCAGCTTAACCGGGAGTGGCGACATTCAGTACTTC.

The V and J genes are TRBV15 and TRBJ2-4; a weak D match, TRBD2 (5 bases). Trimming pared 2 bases from V and 5 bases from J, leaving 16 bases between. Per germline, CDR1 LNHNV and CDR2 YYDKDF (reference sequence). The CDR3 length is 16 residues. CDR3 in amino acids: CATSRPGVRVENIQYF. The DNA of the CDR3 is TGTGCCACCAGCAGACCCGGGGTTAGGGTGGAAAACATTCAGTACTTC.

The chain combines TRBV5-1 with TRBJ2-5; 7 positions match TRBD1. V gave up 3 bases and J gave up 5 bases; unmatched junction bases: 13. The CDR3 length is 16 residues. Germline assignment: CDR1 SGHRS and CDR2 YFSETQ. DNA for the CDR3: TGCGCCAGCAGCTCTCCGACAGGGTCCTTGGGGGAGACCCAGTACTTC. Its translation is CASSSPTGSLGETQYF. Variable domain in full (rest from reference TRBV5-1 and TRBJ2-5): KAGVTQTPRYLIKTRGQQVTLSCSPISGHRSVSWYQQTPGQGLQFLFEYFSETQRNKGNFPGRFSGRQFSNSRSEMNVSTLELGDSALYLCASSSPTGSLGETQYFGPGTRLLVL.

The chain carries TRBV2 and TRBJ1-1, with D unresolved. Deletions cut 4 bases from V and 1 base from J, with 7 bases between. CDR1 SNHLY and CDR2 FYNNEI come from the germline V gene. The CDR3 covers 13 residues. CDR3 nucleotide sequence: TGTGCCAGCAGTGCGGGGTGGAACACTGAAGCTTTCTTT. Its translation is CASSAGWNTEAFF.

The V gene is TRBV7-2, the J gene TRBJ1-1, with unresolved D. The V end lost 7 bases, the J end lost 5 bases, and 14 bases lay between the germline ends. This CDR3 contains 13 residues. The germline gives CDR1 SGHTA, CDR2 FQGNSA. CDR3 in amino acids: CASTTWQRTEAFF. In DNA form, the CDR3 reads TGTGCCAGCACCACCTGGCAGCGGACTGAAGCTTTCTTT.

The J gene is TRBJ2-3, the V gene TRBV5-8, with a weak D call TRBD1 (5 bases). Trimming took off 2 bases at V and 2 bases at J, with 12 bases between the two ends. CDR1 is SGHTS and CDR2 is YDEGEE in the germline V gene. This CDR3 region has 15 residues. CDR3 sequence reads: CASSFSAGNTDTQYF. CDR3 DNA sequence: TGTGCCAGCAGCTTTTCGGCAGGGAACACAGATACGCAGTATTTT.

The chain carries TRBV7-9 and TRBJ1-1, with 9 bases aligning to TRBD1. Trimming removed 5 bases from V and 1 base from J; junction bases left unmatched: 8. The CDR3 has 16 residues. CDR1 is SEHNR and CDR2 is FQNEAQ in the germline V gene (reference sequence). CDR3 loop: CASSHNLGQGNTEAFF. Here the CDR3 DNA reads TGTGCCAGCAGCCACAATTTGGGACAGGGGAACACTGAAGCTTTCTTT.

Comments on this clone: In the same sample, other DNA sequences code for this CDR3. The chain has TRBV10-3 and TRBJ1-5, with D maybe TRBD1 (6 bases). The germline CDR1 and CDR2 sequences are ENHRY and SYGVKD. V shed 0 bases and J shed 5 bases, with 8 bases lying between them. The CDR3 is 14 amino acids. CDR3 coding DNA: TGTGCCATCAGTGAGTCAGGGGGGGATCAGCCCCAGCATTTT. Translated, it gives CAISESGGDQPQHF.

As DNA, the CDR3 is TGTGCCAGTAGTCCACAGGGCTACGAGCAGTACTTC. Its translation: CASSPQGYEQYF. The V and J genes are TRBV19 and TRBJ2-7; D might be TRBD1 (6 bases). Trimming removed 5 bases from V and 3 bases from J, with 8 bases in between. The CDR3 is made up of 12 amino acids. Germline CDR1 reads LNHDA; CDR2 reads SQIVND (reference sequence).

V gene TRBV7-2 combines with J gene TRBJ1-2, with TRBD1 as a possible D gene (5 bases). V was shortened by 8 bases and J by 0 bases, with 10 bases between the two germline ends. The CDR3 covers 13 residues. Germline-derived CDR1 and CDR2 are SGHTA and FQGNSA. The CDR3 bases are TGTGCCAGCGCCCCACAGGCTAACTATGGCTACACCTTC. Encoded protein: CASAPQANYGYTF.

The V call is TRBV28, the J call TRBJ1-1; D is possibly TRBD1 (6 bases). Germline CDR1 is MDHEN and CDR2 is SYDVKM. V lost 6 bases, J lost 1 base, and 18 bases lay in between. This CDR3 spans 16 amino acids. CDR3 in amino acids: CASSPHGGGTNTEAFF. The CDR3 DNA sequence: TGTGCCAGCAGCCCCCATGGGGGCGGTACGAACACTGAAGCTTTCTTT.

The sample holds a few counts of this clone. V gene TRBV18 combines with J gene TRBJ1-6, with TRBD1 matching 10 bases. CDR3 size: 17 residues. The junction had 8 bases not matched to a gene; V was cut back by 3 bases and J by 6 bases. Germline V gene data show CDR1 as KGHSH and CDR2 as LQKENI. The CDR3 is CASSPFDRGLGNSPLHF. The CDR3 coding sequence is TGTGCCAGCTCACCGTTCGACAGGGGGCTTGGTAATTCACCCCTCCACTTT.

The chain has TRBV11-2 and TRBJ1-4; the D is unclear. Per the germline V gene, CDR1 is SGHAT and CDR2 is FQNNGV. This CDR3 comprises 13 residues. Between the trimmed V and J ends, which lost 3 bases and 8 bases, there was a span of 10 bases. CDR3 sequence reads: CASSLREGEKLFF. Written as DNA, the CDR3 is TGTGCCAGCAGCTTGAGGGAAGGAGAAAAACTGTTTTTT.

The chain couples TRBV5-1 to TRBJ1-2, with TRBD1 identical over 7 bases. CDR3 length: 15 residues. Germline V gives CDR1 SGHRS, CDR2 YFSETQ. Trimming took 4 bases from V and 5 from J; bases not matched to a gene: 11. In DNA, the CDR3 is TGCGCCAGCAGCCCCAGACAGGGATTTGTTTATGGCTACACCTTC. It encodes CASSPRQGFVYGYTF.

The V and J genes are TRBV19 and TRBJ1-2, with TRBD1 identical over 7 bases. The CDR3 covers 13 residues. V trimming: 5 bases; J trimming: 3 bases; junction bases outside the gene matches: 3. Germline CDR1 is LNHDA and CDR2 is SQIVND (reference sequence). CDR3 residues: CASSGQVYYGYTF. The CDR3 DNA sequence: TGTGCCAGTAGTGGACAGGTCTACTATGGCTACACCTTC.

The chain couples TRBV13 to TRBJ1-4; D might be TRBD1 (6 bases). The V and J ends lost 5 bases and 6 bases respectively, with 13 bases between them. The length of the CDR3 is 14 residues. CDR1 and CDR2 (germline): PRHDT, FYEKMQ (reference sequence). The CDR3 here is CASSLQGPYEKLFF. The CDR3 nucleotides read TGTGCCAGCAGCCTCCAGGGGCCCTATGAAAAACTGTTTTTT.

The chain recombines TRBV3-1 (or the pseudogene TRBV3-2) with TRBJ1-5, with 8 bases that match TRBD1. Germline assignment: CDR1 LGHDT and CDR2 YNNKEL (reference sequence). The J segment lost 1 base and the V segment lost 4 bases, leaving 6 bases of the junction unmatched. The CDR3 contains 16 residues. The DNA of the CDR3 is TGTGCCAGCAGCCTCGGGACAGGCGCGAGCAATCAGCCCCAGCATTTT. It encodes CASSLGTGASNQPQHF.